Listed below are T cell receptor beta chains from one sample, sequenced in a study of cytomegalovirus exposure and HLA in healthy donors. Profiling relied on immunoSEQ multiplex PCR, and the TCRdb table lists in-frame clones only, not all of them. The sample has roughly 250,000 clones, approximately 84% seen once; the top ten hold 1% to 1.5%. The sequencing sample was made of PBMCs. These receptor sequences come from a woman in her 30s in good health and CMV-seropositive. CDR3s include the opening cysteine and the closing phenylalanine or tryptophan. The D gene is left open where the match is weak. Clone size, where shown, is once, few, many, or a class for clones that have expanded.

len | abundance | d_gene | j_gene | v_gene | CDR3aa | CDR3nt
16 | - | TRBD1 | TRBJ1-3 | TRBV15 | CATSRDRAYSGNTIYF | TGTGCCACCAGCAGGGACAGGGCCTACTCTGGAAACACCATATATTTT
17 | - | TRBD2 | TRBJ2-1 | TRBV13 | CASSLGGLAGWGGEQFF | TGTGCCAGCAGCTTAGGTGGACTAGCGGGATGGGGCGGTGAGCAGTTCTTC
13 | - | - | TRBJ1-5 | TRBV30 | CAWSDSFNQPQHF | TGTGCCTGGAGTGACAGTTTCAATCAGCCCCAGCATTTT
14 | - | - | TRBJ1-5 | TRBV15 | CATSRGAGNQPQHF | TGTGCCACCAGCAGAGGGGCAGGAAATCAGCCCCAGCATTTT
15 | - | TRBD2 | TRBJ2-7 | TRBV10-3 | CAISERAGSTYEQYF | TGTGCCATCAGTGAGAGAGCGGGATCCACCTACGAGCAGTACTTC
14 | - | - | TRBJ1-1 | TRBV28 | CASSYREQVPEAFF | TGTGCCAGCAGTTACAGGGAGCAGGTTCCTGAAGCTTTCTTT
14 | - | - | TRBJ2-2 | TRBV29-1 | CSALPGGNTGELFF | TGCAGCGCCCTTCCCGGAGGGAACACCGGGGAGCTGTTTTTT
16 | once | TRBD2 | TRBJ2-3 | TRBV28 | CASSLGVGGMQDTQYF | TGTGCCAGCAGTTTAGGGGTGGGGGGGATGCAAGATACGCAGTATTTT
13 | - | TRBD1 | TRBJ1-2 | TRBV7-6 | CASSRAQGAGYTF | TGTGCCAGCAGCCGCGCACAGGGGGCGGGGTACACCTTC
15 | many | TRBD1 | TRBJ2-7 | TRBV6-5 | CASSYSPQGGYEQYF | TGTGCCAGCAGTTACTCACCACAGGGGGGCTACGAGCAGTACTTC
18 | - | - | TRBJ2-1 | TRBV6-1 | CASSGYLKEGDLIDEQFF | TGTGCCAGCAGTGGGTACCTTAAGGAAGGGGATCTTATTGATGAGCAGTTCTTC
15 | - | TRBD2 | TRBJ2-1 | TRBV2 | CASSVGRLGDNEQFF | TGTGCCAGCAGCGTCGGGAGGCTAGGGGACAATGAGCAGTTCTTC
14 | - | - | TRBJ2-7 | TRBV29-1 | CSGAEKRAPYEQYF | TGCAGCGGGGCGGAAAAGCGGGCTCCCTACGAGCAGTACTTC
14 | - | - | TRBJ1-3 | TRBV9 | CASSGQVSGNTIYF | TGTGCCAGCAGCGGACAGGTCTCTGGAAACACCATATATTTT
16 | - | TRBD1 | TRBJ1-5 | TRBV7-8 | CASSPDTGDSNQPQHF | TGTGCCAGCAGCCCCGATACAGGGGACAGCAATCAGCCCCAGCATTTT
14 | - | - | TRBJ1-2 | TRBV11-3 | CASSLGGADYGYTF | TGTGCCAGCAGCTTAGGAGGAGCGGACTATGGCTACACCTTC
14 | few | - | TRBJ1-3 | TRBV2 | CATSTGNSGNTIYF | TGTGCCACATCAACAGGGAACTCTGGAAACACCATATATTTT
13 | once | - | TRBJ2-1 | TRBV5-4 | CASSSVISNEQFF | TGTGCCAGCAGCTCCGTCATTAGCAATGAGCAGTTCTTC
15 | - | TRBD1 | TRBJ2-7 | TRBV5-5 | CASSAEGARTYEQYF | TGTGCCAGCAGCGCTGAGGGGGCCCGAACCTACGAGCAGTACTTC
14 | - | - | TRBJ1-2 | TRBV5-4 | CASSLDAREVGYTF | TGTGCCAGCAGCTTGGACGCGAGGGAGGTTGGCTACACCTTC
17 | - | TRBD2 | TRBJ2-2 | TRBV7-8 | CASSAEGGPYSTGELFF | TGTGCCAGCAGCGCGGAGGGAGGGCCTTACTCCACCGGGGAGCTGTTTTTT
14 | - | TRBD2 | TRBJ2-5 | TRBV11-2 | CASSLEGTSLSQYF | TGTGCCAGCAGCTTAGAAGGGACTAGCTTATCCCAGTACTTC
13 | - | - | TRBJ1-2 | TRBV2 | CASSEGEIYGYTF | TGTGCCAGCAGTGAAGGAGAGATCTATGGCTACACCTTC
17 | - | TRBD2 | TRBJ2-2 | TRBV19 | CASSIGGRNIVSGELFF | TGTGCCAGTAGTATTGGCGGGAGGAACATCGTCTCCGGGGAGCTGTTTTTT
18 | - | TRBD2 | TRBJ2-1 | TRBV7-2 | CASSWGLAGVQFYNEQFF | TGTGCCAGCAGCTGGGGACTAGCGGGAGTACAGTTCTACAATGAGCAGTTCTTC
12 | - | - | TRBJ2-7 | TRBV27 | CASQGGFYEQYF | TGTGCCTCGCAGGGAGGATTCTACGAGCAGTACTTC
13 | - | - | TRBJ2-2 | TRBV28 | CASSLGLPGELFF | TGTGCCAGCAGTTTAGGGCTACCCGGGGAGCTGTTTTTT
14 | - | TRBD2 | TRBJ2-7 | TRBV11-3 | CASSPSGSVLEQYF | TGTGCCAGCAGCCCTAGCGGGAGTGTGCTCGAGCAGTACTTC
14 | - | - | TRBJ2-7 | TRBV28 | CASTSGGSSYEQYF | TGTGCCAGCACCTCAGGGGGGAGCTCCTACGAGCAGTACTTC
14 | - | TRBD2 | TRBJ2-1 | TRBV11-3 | CASTPLAGGNEQFF | TGTGCCAGCACCCCTCTAGCGGGAGGAAATGAGCAGTTCTTC
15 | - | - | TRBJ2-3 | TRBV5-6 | CASSSGARGTDTQYF | TGTGCCAGCAGCTCGGGTGCCCGGGGCACAGATACGCAGTATTTT
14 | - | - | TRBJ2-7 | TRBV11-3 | CASSPRDKYYEQYF | TGTGCCAGCAGCCCCCGCGACAAGTACTACGAGCAGTACTTC
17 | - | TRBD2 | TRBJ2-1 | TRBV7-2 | CASSLTAGTSVHDEQFF | TGTGCCAGCAGCTTAACCGCTGGGACTAGCGTCCATGATGAGCAGTTCTTC
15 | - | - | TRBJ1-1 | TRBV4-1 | CASSHTGTPETEAFF | TGCGCCAGCAGCCACACCGGGACTCCCGAAACTGAAGCTTTCTTT
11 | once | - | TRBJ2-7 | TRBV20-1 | CSTSREYEQYF | TGCAGTACTTCCCGGGAGTACGAGCAGTACTTC
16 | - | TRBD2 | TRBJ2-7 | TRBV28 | CASSLSPWTSSYEQYF | TGTGCCAGCAGTTTATCCCCGTGGACTAGCTCCTACGAGCAGTACTTC
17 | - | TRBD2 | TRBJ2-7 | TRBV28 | CASSLPSGRAESHEQYF | TGTGCCAGCAGTTTACCCAGCGGGAGGGCCGAGAGCCACGAGCAGTACTTC
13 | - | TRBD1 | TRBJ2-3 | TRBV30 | CASIQGTTDTQYF | TGTGCCTCCATACAGGGGACCACAGATACGCAGTATTTT
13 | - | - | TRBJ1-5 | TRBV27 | CASSLLGSQPQHF | TGTGCCAGCAGTTTGTTGGGGAGTCAGCCCCAGCATTTT
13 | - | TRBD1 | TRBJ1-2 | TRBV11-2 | CASSGTENYGYTF | TGTGCCAGCAGCGGGACAGAAAACTATGGCTACACCTTC
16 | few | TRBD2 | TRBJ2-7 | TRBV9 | CASSVEGSSGRYEQYF | TGTGCCAGCAGCGTAGAGGGGTCTAGCGGGAGGTACGAGCAGTACTTC
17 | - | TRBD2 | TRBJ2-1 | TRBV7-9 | CASSPGTSGSPANEQFF | TGTGCCAGCAGCCCCGGGACTAGCGGGAGTCCGGCGAATGAGCAGTTCTTC
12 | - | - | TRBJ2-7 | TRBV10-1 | CASSESRDEQYF | TGCGCCAGCAGTGAGTCGCGGGACGAGCAGTACTTC
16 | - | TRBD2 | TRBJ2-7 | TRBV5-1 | CASSVAGTSGRPEQYF | TGCGCCAGCAGCGTGGCCGGGACTAGCGGGAGGCCCGAGCAGTACTTC
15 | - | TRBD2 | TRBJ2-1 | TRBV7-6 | CASSLPSGSSDEQFF | TGTGCCAGCAGCTTACCCAGCGGGAGTTCCGATGAGCAGTTCTTC
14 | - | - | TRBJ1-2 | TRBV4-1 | CASSQVGGWGGYTF | TGCGCCAGCAGCCAAGTAGGGGGTTGGGGTGGCTACACCTTC
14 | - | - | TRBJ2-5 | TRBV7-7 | CASSLEGAGRTQYF | TGTGCTAGCAGCTTAGAGGGGGCGGGGAGGACCCAGTACTTC
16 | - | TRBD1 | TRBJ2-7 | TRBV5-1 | CASSQGTGLTSYEQYF | TGCGCCAGCAGCCAGGGGACAGGGCTGACCTCCTACGAGCAGTACTTC
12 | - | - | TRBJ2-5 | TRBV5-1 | CASSLGEETQYF | TGCGCCAGCAGCTTGGGGGAGGAGACCCAGTACTTC
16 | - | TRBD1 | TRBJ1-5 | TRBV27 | CASSPLTGGGNQPQHF | TGTGCCAGCAGTCCTCTGACAGGGGGAGGTAATCAGCCCCAGCATTTT
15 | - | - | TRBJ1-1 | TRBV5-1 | CASSISGVSNTEAFF | TGCGCCAGCAGCATATCAGGGGTGTCGAACACTGAAGCTTTCTTT
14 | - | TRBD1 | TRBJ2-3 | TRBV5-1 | CASSFDRGTDTQYF | TGCGCCAGCAGCTTCGACAGGGGCACAGATACGCAGTATTTT
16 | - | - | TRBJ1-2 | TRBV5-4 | CASSSSGAVSNYGYTF | TGTGCCAGCAGCTCGTCAGGGGCAGTCTCTAACTATGGCTACACCTTC
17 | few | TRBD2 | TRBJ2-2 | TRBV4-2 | CASSQGHGTTGVGELFF | TGTGCCAGCAGCCAAGGACATGGGACTACCGGTGTCGGGGAGCTGTTTTTT
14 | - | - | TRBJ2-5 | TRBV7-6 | CASSLGGGQETQYF | TGTGCCAGCAGCTTAGGAGGGGGCCAAGAGACCCAGTACTTC
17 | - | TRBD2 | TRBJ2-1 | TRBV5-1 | CASTRRTSGRAYNEQFF | TGCGCCAGCACGAGGCGCACTAGCGGGAGGGCCTACAATGAGCAGTTCTTC
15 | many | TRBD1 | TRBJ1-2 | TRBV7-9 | CASSLGSAGGNGYTF | TGTGCCAGCAGCTTAGGTTCTGCAGGGGGCAATGGCTACACCTTC
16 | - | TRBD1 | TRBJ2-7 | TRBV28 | CASSRQGAQGVYEQYF | TGTGCCAGCAGTCGGCAGGGGGCACAGGGGGTGTACGAGCAGTACTTC
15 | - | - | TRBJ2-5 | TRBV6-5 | CASSYSGPRGETQYF | TGTGCCAGCAGTTACTCGGGGCCTCGAGGAGAGACCCAGTACTTC